This T cell receptor (beta chain) was sequenced during a study of blood T cell repertoires in COVID-19. The overall study: Acute-phase and convalescent COVID-19 samples originated in the United States, Italy and Spain. PBMCs, B-cell-depleted T cells, or T cells were the source of the cDNA or gDNA that made up the material.

Seattle-derived patients entered the study during active infection and were followed longitudinally. Trimming cost V 7 bases and J 0 bases, with 9 bases left between them. Germline V lookup: CDR1 ENHRY, CDR2 SYGVKD. This CDR3 has 14 residues. Authors' data handling: Amplification from reference gene primers served as the basis for estimated nucleated cell counts. Sequencing used immunoSEQ multiplex PCR; TCRdb keeps in-frame clones, though not all of them. V and J calls plus clone size are reproduced from that table; the DNA served to infer D and trimming. Found here are roughly 340,000 clones, roughly 90% of them singletons; the top ten hold about 3%.

Sequencing used peripheral blood. This receptor was obtained from a woman in her 30s with COVID-19, enrolled during active disease. The J gene is TRBJ2-2, the V gene TRBV10-3; TRBD1 might be the D (7 bases). CDR3 loop: CAITRGANTGELFF. DNA of the CDR3: TGTGCCATCACCAGGGGGGCGAACACCGGGGAGCTGTTTTTT.